These 17 T cell receptor beta chains came from one sample sequenced in a study of T cell repertoires in cytomegalovirus infection. One entry per CDR3 protein results from TCRdb running MiXCR on the reads. The repertoire includes 250,000 to 400,000 distinct CDR3 sequences, around 25% of them detected once, and about an eighth sits in the top ten. These receptors lack a known antigen. The sequencing here drew on cultured PBMCs, taken from culture after CMV antigen stimulation. The receptor source for this set is a human donor in good health (CMV status not recorded). Some clones in this sample may be carry-over from other donors' samples.

This clonotype was found many times. V usage is TRBV12-3 or TRBV12-4 and J usage is TRBJ1-1; D uncertain. The CDR3 is 13 amino acids. Trimming pared 2 bases from V and 5 bases from J, leaving 9 bases between. The CDR3 DNA reads TGTGCCAGCAGTTTAATCCGCGGGACTGAAGCTTTCTTT. Amino acid sequence: CASSLIRGTEAFF.

For the CDR3, the DNA is TGCGCCAGCAGCTTCCAACCGGGACTAAACACAGATACGCAGTATTTT. Residues: CASSFQPGLNTDTQYF. The gene calls are TRBV5-1 and TRBJ2-3, with 7 nucleotides matching TRBD2. The CDR3 contains 16 residues. V trimming: 2 bases; J trimming: 2 bases; junction bases outside the gene matches: 8. The germline gives CDR1 SGHRS, CDR2 YFSETQ.

Many counts were recorded for this clonotype. The V gene is TRBV7-8, the J gene TRBJ1-5; D not resolved. The CDR3 runs to 15 residues. Per germline, CDR1 SGHVS and CDR2 FQNEAQ. The V end lost 5 bases, the J end lost 8 bases, and 19 bases lay between the germline ends. DNA of the CDR3: TGTGCCAGCAGCCGAACGAGTACGGGGTCGAAGCCCCAGCATTTT. Encoded protein: CASSRTSTGSKPQHF.

The V gene is TRBV5-6, the J gene TRBJ2-1; D remains unclear. The V gene lost 3 bases and the J gene lost 6 bases, with 16 bases spanning the gap. Germline CDR1 SGHDT, CDR2 YYEEEE. The CDR3 loop spans 15 amino acids. The CDR3 region is CASSSGPKRGNEQFF. As DNA, the CDR3 is TGTGCCAGCAGCTCCGGGCCTAAGCGAGGCAATGAGCAGTTCTTC.

This clonotype was detected only a few times. The J gene is TRBJ2-2, the V gene TRBV4-3, with 11 nucleotides matching TRBD1. There are 17 residues in the CDR3. J was trimmed by 6 bases and V by 0 bases; bases with no gene match: 6. Germline-derived CDR1 and CDR2 are LGHNA and YSLEER. CDR3 protein: CASSQDGTGGFAGELFF. The CDR3 nucleotides read TGCGCCAGCAGCCAAGACGGGACAGGGGGTTTTGCCGGGGAGCTGTTTTTT.

This chain uses TRBV30 with TRBJ2-1; TRBD2 matches at 11 bases. The length of the CDR3 is 15 residues. The V gene end was trimmed by 1 base and the J gene end by 3 bases; junction bases not matched to a gene: 2. Per germline, CDR1 GTSNPN and CDR2 SVGIG (reference sequence). The CDR3 sequence: CAWSGTSGYYNEQFF. The CDR3, as DNA: TGTGCCTGGAGTGGGACTAGCGGGTACTACAATGAGCAGTTCTTC.

This clonotype has only a few counts. The rearrangement uses TRBV11-3 and TRBJ1-2; 10 nucleotides align to TRBD1. Per the germline V gene, CDR1 is SGHNT and CDR2 is YENEEA. The CDR3 contains 13 residues. V lost 7 bases and J lost 6; bases outside the gene matches: 5. The CDR3 protein is CASKDRGMDGYTF. The CDR3 nucleotides read TGTGCCAGCAAGGACAGGGGGATGGATGGCTACACCTTC.

This clonotype showed up many times. The rearrangement links TRBV7-2 to TRBJ2-7, with D unclear. The CDR3 sequence is 15 residues long. Germline CDR1 reads SGHTA; CDR2 reads FQGNSA. The germline V and J ends were trimmed by 1 base and 6 bases, with 16 bases remaining between them. CDR3 nucleotide sequence: TGTGCCAGCAGCTTAGACCGGATTAGCTCTTCCGAGCAGTACGTC. It translates to CASSLDRISSSEQYV.

The J gene is TRBJ1-2, the V gene TRBV19; 10 nucleotides agree with TRBD1. J was trimmed by 7 bases and V by 7 bases; bases with no gene match: 6. The CDR3 runs 13 residues. Germline loops: CDR1 LNHDA, CDR2 SQIVND (reference sequence). CDR3 protein: CASTDRGFGGYTF. The CDR3 nucleotides read TGTGCCAGTACGGACAGGGGGTTCGGTGGCTACACCTTC.

The rearrangement links TRBV7-2 to TRBJ2-2; 12 nucleotides line up with TRBD2. Germline lookup yields CDR1 SGHTA and CDR2 FQGNSA. There are 15 residues in the CDR3. The V segment lost 5 bases and the J segment 7 bases; nucleotides outside the gene matches: 5. The CDR3 region is CASSPGLAGIGELFF. Here the CDR3 DNA reads TGTGCCAGCAGCCCTGGACTAGCGGGGATCGGGGAGCTGTTTTTT.

This clonotype was observed at least ten times. This chain links TRBV7-2 with TRBJ2-1; 11 bases match TRBD2. V was clipped by 4 bases and J by 4 bases; unmatched bases: 6. Germline CDR1 is SGHTA and CDR2 is FQGNSA. The CDR3 runs to 16 residues. CDR3 nucleotide sequence: TGTGCCAGCAGCTCGGGTACTAGCGGGAGTTACAATGAGCAGTTCTTC. Residues: CASSSGTSGSYNEQFF. Drawing the rest from reference TRBV7-2 and TRBJ2-1, the complete variable domain is GAGVSQSPSNKVTEKGKDVELRCDPISGHTALYWYRQSLGQGLEFLIYFQGNSAPDKSGLPSDRFSAERTGGSVSTLTIQRTQQEDSAVYLCASSSGTSGSYNEQFFGPGTRLTVL.

CDR3 DNA: TGTGCCAGTAGTATACAAAACAGGGGCAAAGCTTTCTTT. Residues: CASSIQNRGKAFF. This chain connects TRBV19 to TRBJ1-1; 7 bases line up with TRBD1. J gave up 9 bases and V 2 bases, and 6 bases lay outside the gene matches. The CDR3 runs to 13 residues. Germline V lookup: CDR1 LNHDA, CDR2 SQIVND (reference sequence).

The chain combines TRBV6-2 or TRBV6-3 with TRBJ1-1; D call uncertain. V lost 6 bases and J lost 4, with 9 bases in between. This CDR3 spans 12 amino acids. CDR1 is MNHEY and CDR2 is SVGEGT in the germline V gene. The CDR3 reads CASRTPLTEAFF. Written as DNA, the CDR3 is TGTGCCAGCAGGACTCCACTCACTGAAGCTTTCTTT.

This clonotype was observed a few times. V usage is TRBV12-3 or TRBV12-4 and J usage is TRBJ2-1; 7 bases fit TRBD2. There are 16 residues in the CDR3. The J segment lost 5 bases and the V segment lost 7 bases, leaving 14 bases of the junction unmatched. CDR3 coding DNA: TGTGCCAGCACCAATCAGGCGGCTAGCGGACACAATGAGCAGTTCTTC. Amino acid sequence: CASTNQAASGHNEQFF.

This chain uses TRBV7-2 with TRBJ2-5; TRBD2 is a possible D gene (6 bases). Trimming took off 10 bases at V and 5 bases at J, with 20 bases between the two ends. The length of the CDR3 is 14 residues. Germline lookup yields CDR1 SGHTA and CDR2 FQGNSA. CDR3 protein: CAISSTAGGETQYF. CDR3 coding DNA: TGTGCCATTAGCAGTACGGCCGGGGGTGAGACCCAGTACTTC.

In this sample, this clonotype turned up many times. CDR3 DNA sequence: TGTGCCAGCAGCTTAGTGGGTGGGTCTAGCGGGAGTGGTGAGCAGTTCTTC. As protein: CASSLVGGSSGSGEQFF. V usage is TRBV7-2 and J usage is TRBJ2-1; 10 bases line up with TRBD2. V gave up 1 base and J gave up 9 bases; unmatched junction bases: 12. This CDR3 has 17 residues. Germline values: CDR1 SGHTA, CDR2 FQGNSA. The full variable domain, its missing parts supplied by reference TRBV7-2 and TRBJ2-1, is GAGVSQSPSNKVTEKGKDVELRCDPISGHTALYWYRQSLGQGLEFLIYFQGNSAPDKSGLPSDRFSAERTGGSVSTLTIQRTQQEDSAVYLCASSLVGGSSGSGEQFFGPGTRLTVL.

This clonotype was counted many times. This chain links TRBV7-8 with TRBJ1-4; the D gene is possibly TRBD1 (6 bases). The germline V gene encodes CDR1 SGHVS and CDR2 FQNEAQ. V dropped 0 bases and J dropped 7 bases, with 21 bases sitting between them. The CDR3 runs to 18 residues. CDR3 residues: CASSLALRGAYWGEKLFF. The CDR3 DNA follows: TGTGCCAGCAGCTTAGCTCTCAGGGGAGCTTATTGGGGTGAAAAACTGTTTTTT.